These T cell receptor beta chains were read from a single sample in a study of molecular identifiers for immune sequencing clone quantification. TCRdb re-called the PCR reads with MiXCR, one entry per CDR3 protein. The table lists hundreds of thousands of distinct CDR3 sequences, about 25% of them singletons, with about 0.8% in the top ten. Input material: naive CD8+ T cells from blood, with Jurkat cell RNA spiked in. The receptor source for this set is a human donor in good health. Some libraries in this study had Jurkat cell RNA spiked in. Both conserved end residues are part of each CDR3. Fields, in order: clone size, V gene, J gene, D gene, CDR3 DNA, CDR3 protein. The D gene is left open where the match is weak. Not every row has a clone size; where given, it reads once, few, many or a size class.

many	TRBV7-2	TRBJ1-1	-	TGTGCCAGCAGCTTAGTTTTTCAGGCCCCGAACACTGAAGCTTTCTTT	CASSLVFQAPNTEAFF
-	TRBV30	TRBJ2-3	TRBD2	TGTGCCTGGAGTATTACTAGCGGGAGTACAGATACGCAGTATTTT	CAWSITSGSTDTQYF
-	TRBV20-1	TRBJ1-2	TRBD1	TGCAGTGCAGACTGGACAGGGGAGGACTATGGCTACACCTTC	CSADWTGEDYGYTF
-	TRBV18	TRBJ1-5	-	TGTGCCAGCTCACCCCCCGGGACAACGAGCAATCAGCCCCAGCATTTT	CASSPPGTTSNQPQHF
many	TRBV7-2	TRBJ2-3	-	TGTGCCAGCAGCTTAGAAGGCGGGGCCTTGGCAGATACGCAGTATTTT	CASSLEGGALADTQYF
few	TRBV6-5	TRBJ2-2	TRBD1	TGTGCCAGCAGTTACCACGCGGTGAGGGGGCTAAACACCGGGGAGCTGTTTTTT	CASSYHAVRGLNTGELFF
many	TRBV5-6	TRBJ2-3	-	TGTGCCAGCAACGCGTTCGGGGATACGCAGTATTTT	CASNAFGDTQYF
-	TRBV5-4	TRBJ2-7	-	TGTGCCAGCAGGAAGCACATGGGGGAGCTCTACGAGCAGTACTTC	CASRKHMGELYEQYF
-	TRBV27	TRBJ2-7	-	TGTGCCAGCAGTCCCGGGACAACAGCCTACGAGCAGTACTTC	CASSPGTTAYEQYF
-	TRBV6-2/TRBV6-3	TRBJ2-7	-	TGCGCCAGCAGTTCGCTCGGGACGGGTTATTCCTACGAGCAGTACTTC	CASSSLGTGYSYEQYF
few	TRBV5-6	TRBJ1-1	-	TGTGCCAGCAGCCCATGGCTCCGACACACTGAAGCTTTCTTT	CASSPWLRHTEAFF
many	TRBV12-3/TRBV12-4	TRBJ1-1	-	TGTGCCAGCAGTTACGGGTGGTCCAACACTGAAGCTTTCTTT	CASSYGWSNTEAFF
-	TRBV11-3	TRBJ2-3	-	TGTGCCAGCAGCTTAAACCCACTGGCGGATACGCAGTATTTT	CASSLNPLADTQYF
-	TRBV7-9	TRBJ2-4	-	TGTGCCAGCAATCCCACGCGACAGAAACTATTAGCCAAAAACATTCAGTACTTC	CASNPTRQKLLAKNIQYF
few	TRBV28	TRBJ2-1	TRBD1	TGTGCCAGCAGTGGACAGGGGGCAGGGGAGCAGTTCTTC	CASSGQGAGEQFF
few	TRBV20-1	TRBJ2-7	TRBD2	TGCGGTGCTACCCGGCCCGCTAGCGGGAGGCACGTGGGGTACGAGCAGTACTTC	CGATRPASGRHVGYEQYF
few	TRBV12-3/TRBV12-4	TRBJ1-2	-	TGTGCCAGCAGAAACACGGACAGTCCTAACTATGGCTACACCTTC	CASRNTDSPNYGYTF
few	TRBV4-2	TRBJ2-7	-	TGTGCCAGCAGCCAAGAATGGGGATATGACGGGAGCTCCTACGAGCAGTACTTC	CASSQEWGYDGSSYEQYF
many	TRBV6-5	TRBJ2-3	-	TGTGCCAGCAGTTACTCGAACAGGGCAGAAGATACGCAGTATTTT	CASSYSNRAEDTQYF
-	TRBV3-2	TRBJ2-7	-	TGTGCCAGCAGCCCCCCGTTTTTGCCCGAACCATACGAGCAGTACTTC	CASSPPFLPEPYEQYF
few	TRBV9	TRBJ2-7	-	TGTGCCAGCAGCGAGGGGGGAAACGAGCAGTACTTC	CASSEGGNEQYF
-	TRBV9	TRBJ2-7	TRBD2	TGTGCCAGCAGCGCAGGACTAGCGGACGAGCAGTACTTC	CASSAGLADEQYF
-	TRBV9	TRBJ2-6	-	TGTGCCAGCAGCAATACTGGGGCCAACGTCCTGACTTTC	CASSNTGANVLTF
many	TRBV9	TRBJ2-5	TRBD2	TGTGCCAGCAGCGTAGGCTCTAGCGGGAACCAAGAGACCCAGTACTTC	CASSVGSSGNQETQYF
many	TRBV4-3	TRBJ2-2	-	TGCGCCAGCAGCCAAGATATGGGGGCCCCGAACACCGGGGAGCTGTTTTTT	CASSQDMGAPNTGELFF
-	TRBV11-2	TRBJ1-1	-	TGTGCCAGCAGCTACCCCTGGGGGGGCACTGAAGCTCTCTTT	CASSYPWGGTEALF
few	TRBV27	TRBJ2-1	TRBD2	TGTGCCAGCAGTTCGGAGGGACTAGAGAACAATGAGCAGTTCTTC	CASSSEGLENNEQFF
-	TRBV11-2	TRBJ2-7	TRBD1	TGTGCCAGCCGCATAAGACAGGGTTGGTACGAGCAGTACTTC	CASRIRQGWYEQYF
few	TRBV27	TRBJ1-5	-	TGTGCCAGCAGAAAGGGGGGGTTTAGCAATCAGCCCCAGCATTTT	CASRKGGFSNQPQHF
-	TRBV12-3/TRBV12-4	TRBJ1-2	-	TGTGCCAGCAGTTTTCGAACAACTAACTATGGCTACACCTTC	CASSFRTTNYGYTF
many	TRBV7-9	TRBJ2-7	-	TGTGCCAGCAGCCCCGCAGGGATGCCCTACGAGCAGTACTTC	CASSPAGMPYEQYF
-	TRBV12-3/TRBV12-4	TRBJ2-1	-	TGTGCCAGCAGCGACTCAGACAAAGATGAGCAGTTCTTC	CASSDSDKDEQFF
few	TRBV19	TRBJ2-7	-	TGTGCCAGTAGTCCCTCGAACAGCCACGAGCAGTACTTC	CASSPSNSHEQYF
many	TRBV7-6	TRBJ1-5	TRBD1	TGTGCCAGCAGCTTGGGGTTAGGGGGCGGTCAGCCCCAGCATTTT	CASSLGLGGGQPQHF
many	TRBV24-1	TRBJ2-3	-	TGTGCCACCAGTGATTTGAAGGACAGCAGCACAGATACGCAGTATTTT	CATSDLKDSSTDTQYF
-	TRBV27	TRBJ2-2	-	TGTGCCAGCAGTACCCCCCTAGCGACGAACACCGGGGAGCTGTTTTTT	CASSTPLATNTGELFF
few	TRBV7-9	TRBJ2-1	TRBD1	TGTGCCAGCAGCCCGGGGACAGGGGGCAGTTACAATGAGCAGTTCTTC	CASSPGTGGSYNEQFF
-	TRBV4-3	TRBJ2-1	TRBD2	TGCGCCAGCAGCCAAGATAGCGGGGGGGCATCCTACAATGAGCAGTTCTTC	CASSQDSGGASYNEQFF
many	TRBV5-1	TRBJ1-1	-	TGCGCCAGCAGCTTGGTGCAGGGCGGTCCCACTGAAGCTTTCTTT	CASSLVQGGPTEAFF
many	TRBV7-9	TRBJ2-4	-	TGTGCCAGCAGCTTAGCCCCGCGGGCAGAAAACATTCAGTACTTC	CASSLAPRAENIQYF
few	TRBV7-9	TRBJ1-4	TRBD1	TGTGCCAGCACCCAAGCGGGACAGGGTTTAGGAAAACTGTTTTTT	CASTQAGQGLGKLFF
-	TRBV7-6	TRBJ1-6	-	TGTGCCAGCAGCCCTTCCCAAAAGGGGGGCGGAGGCTCACCCCTCCACTTT	CASSPSQKGGGGSPLHF
few	TRBV7-9	TRBJ2-5	-	TGTGCCAGCAGCTTAGTTTTCGGACCCCTAGAACAAGAGACCCGGTACTTC	CASSLVFGPLEQETRYF
many	TRBV23-1	TRBJ2-3	-	TGCGCCAGCAGTCAACGCCCAAGCACAGATACGCAGTATTTT	CASSQRPSTDTQYF
-	TRBV27	TRBJ2-7	-	TGTGCCAGCAGTTTACGAGGAGATAGCTCCTACGAGCAGTACTTC	CASSLRGDSSYEQYF
few	TRBV4-1	TRBJ2-7	TRBD2	TGCGCCAGCAGCCGATCAACTAGCGGGTCACAACCCAGTTACGAGCAGTACTTC	CASSRSTSGSQPSYEQYF
many	TRBV4-1	TRBJ2-7	-	TGCGCCAGCAGCCAAACCCGGGACAACGAGCAGTACTTC	CASSQTRDNEQYF
-	TRBV30	TRBJ1-1	-	TGTGCCTGGAGTTCCGGGAATGAAGCTTTCTTT	CAWSSGNEAFF
many	TRBV6-2/TRBV6-3	TRBJ2-7	-	TGTGCCAGCAGCCAGGAGGACTACGAGCAGTACTTC	CASSQEDYEQYF
few	TRBV6-2/TRBV6-3	TRBJ2-2	-	TGTGCCAGCAGTTACTGGTCCGGTTTGGGCACCGGGGAGCTGTTTTTT	CASSYWSGLGTGELFF
many	TRBV6-2/TRBV6-3	TRBJ2-5	-	TGTGCCAGCAGACCTCCGGGACACCCGGAGACCCAGTACTTC	CASRPPGHPETQYF
-	TRBV19	TRBJ2-3	TRBD2	TGTGCCAGTAGTCGTAGCGGGGGGGCCATGGGAGATACGCAGTATTTT	CASSRSGGAMGDTQYF
many	TRBV29-1	TRBJ2-4	TRBD2	TGCAGCGTTGTGGCGGGAGTAGCCAAAAACATTCAGTACTTC	CSVVAGVAKNIQYF
-	TRBV18	TRBJ1-3	TRBD1	TGTGCCAGCTCACCAGATCCGGGACAGGGGACATTTGGAAACACCATATATTTT	CASSPDPGQGTFGNTIYF
many	TRBV9	TRBJ1-6	-	TGTGCCAGCAGTACTGACAGCCTGGAACTAAGCTCCTATAATTCACCCCTCCACTTT	CASSTDSLELSSYNSPLHF
few	TRBV11-2	TRBJ2-1	-	TGTGCCAGCAGCCCAAGTAGGCTAGCGAGCTCCTACAATGAGCAGTTCTTC	CASSPSRLASSYNEQFF
many	TRBV29-1	TRBJ2-3	-	TGCAGCGCCACAGTTTCAGGGCTTCTCACAGATACGCAGTATTTT	CSATVSGLLTDTQYF